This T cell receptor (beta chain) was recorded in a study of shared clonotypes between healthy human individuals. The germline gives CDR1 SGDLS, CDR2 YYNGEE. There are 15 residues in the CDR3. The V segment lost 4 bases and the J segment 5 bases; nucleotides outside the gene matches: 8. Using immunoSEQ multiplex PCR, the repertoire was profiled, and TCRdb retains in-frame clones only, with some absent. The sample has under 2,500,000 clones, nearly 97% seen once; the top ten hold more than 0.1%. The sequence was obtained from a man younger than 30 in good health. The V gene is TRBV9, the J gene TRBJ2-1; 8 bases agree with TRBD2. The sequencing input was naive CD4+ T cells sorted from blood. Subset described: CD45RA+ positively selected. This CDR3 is CASSTLAGRHNEQFF. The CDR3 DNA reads TGTGCCAGCAGCACCTTAGCGGGGAGGCACAATGAGCAGTTCTTC.